Listed below are T cell receptor beta chains from one sample, sequenced in a study of CD8+ T cells in alopecia areata. Only in-frame clones appear in the TCRdb table, and some are missing; sequencing was by immunoSEQ multiplex PCR. The data contain roughly 180,000 clones, roughly 46% of them singletons. The sequences come from CD8+ T cells sorted from blood, collected between weeks 51 and 54, from a patient treated with tofacitinib. The receptors were gathered from a human donor with alopecia areata. CDR3s include the opening cysteine and the closing phenylalanine or tryptophan. D genes are given only for firm matches. Clone size, where shown, is once, few, many, or a class for clones that have expanded.

size	length	D	J	V	CDR3	DNA
-	16	-	TRBJ2-7	TRBV5-6	CASSLVGLDSSYEQYF	TGTGCCAGCAGCTTAGTGGGCCTGGACAGCTCCTACGAGCAGTACTTC
few	16	-	TRBJ1-1	TRBV27	CASSLSPGAMNTEAFF	TGTGCCAGCAGTTTATCGCCAGGGGCTATGAACACTGAAGCTTTCTTT
-	12	-	TRBJ1-5	TRBV15	CATSRVNQPQHF	TGTGCCACCAGCAGGGTGAATCAGCCCCAGCATTTT
few	14	-	TRBJ1-5	TRBV30	CAWSLQGLGQPQHF	TGTGCCTGGAGTCTTCAGGGTCTGGGTCAGCCCCAGCATTTT
few	11	TRBD1	TRBJ2-4	TRBV9	CASSADRVQYF	TGTGCCAGCAGCGCAGACAGGGTTCAGTACTTC
-	15	TRBD1	TRBJ2-7	TRBV11-2	CASSLRGTAKYEQYF	TGTGCCAGCAGCTTAAGAGGGACAGCAAAATACGAGCAGTACTTC
-	15	-	TRBJ1-2	TRBV6-6	CASSYSRSGASGYTF	TGTGCCAGCAGTTACTCGCGGTCGGGGGCTAGTGGCTACACCTTC
-	16	TRBD2	TRBJ2-3	TRBV4-1	CASSQGWDYSTDTQYF	TGCGCCAGCAGCCAAGGTTGGGACTATAGCACAGATACGCAGTATTTT
-	14	-	TRBJ1-2	TRBV6-1	CASSEDDGLYGYTF	TGTGCCAGCAGTGAAGACGACGGACTCTATGGCTACACCTTC
few	15	TRBD1	TRBJ2-2	TRBV15	CATSIAGGGYGELFF	TGTGCCACCAGCATCGCAGGGGGCGGTTACGGGGAGCTGTTTTTT
-	14	-	TRBJ1-6	TRBV27	CASSSSSYNSPLHF	TGTGCCAGCAGTTCGAGCTCCTATAATTCACCCCTCCACTTT
-	15	-	TRBJ2-1	TRBV5-6	CASSKRGPSYNEQFF	TGTGCCAGCAGCAAACGGGGGCCCTCCTACAATGAGCAGTTCTTC
few	15	-	TRBJ1-1	TRBV7-9	CASSPPSTPDPEAFF	TGTGCCAGCAGCCCCCCGTCCACCCCGGACCCTGAAGCTTTCTTT
many	13	-	TRBJ2-5	TRBV5-5	CASSLQPQETQYF	TGTGCCAGCAGCTTACAGCCCCAAGAGACCCAGTACTTC
-	14	-	TRBJ1-5	TRBV6-1	CASSESGGNQPQHF	TGTGCCAGCAGTGAGTCAGGGGGCAATCAGCCCCAGCATTTT
-	15	TRBD1	TRBJ2-7	TRBV15	CATSSVPTGKYEQYF	TGTGCCACCAGCAGCGTTCCGACAGGGAAATACGAGCAGTACTTC
-	14	-	TRBJ1-5	TRBV30	CAATTWTNSQPQHF	TGTGCCGCAACGACCTGGACAAATAGTCAGCCCCAGCATTTT
once	14	-	TRBJ2-7	TRBV7-9	CASGTSLGHYEQYF	TGTGCCAGCGGCACATCCCTTGGGCACTACGAGCAGTACTTC
-	13	-	TRBJ1-5	TRBV6-5	CASSQRSAQPQHF	TGTGCCAGCAGTCAGAGGAGTGCTCAGCCCCAGCATTTT
-	14	-	TRBJ1-2	TRBV9	CASSPTGRSYGYTF	TGTGCCAGCAGCCCAACGGGACGCTCCTATGGCTACACCTTC
-	15	TRBD1	TRBJ2-7	TRBV27	CASSLAGTGGDEQYF	TGTGCCAGCAGTTTAGCCGGGACAGGGGGAGACGAGCAGTACTTC
-	14	-	TRBJ1-1	TRBV2	CASTPGRIDTEAFF	TGTGCCAGCACCCCAGGCAGGATCGACACTGAAGCTTTCTTT
-	13	-	TRBJ2-7	TRBV5-4	CASSMDRGYEQYF	TGTGCCAGCAGCATGGACAGAGGCTACGAGCAGTACTTC
-	16	-	TRBJ1-1	TRBV5-6	CASTSGQGRMTTEAFF	TGTGCCAGCACCTCGGGGCAGGGGAGAATGACAACTGAAGCTTTCTTT
-	17	-	TRBJ1-1	TRBV18	CASSPQVSVGMNTEAFF	TGTGCCAGCTCACCACAGGTGTCCGTGGGGATGAACACTGAAGCTTTCTTT
-	13	-	TRBJ1-3	TRBV21-1	CADRHISGNTIYF	TGTGCCGACCGTCACATCTCTGGAAACACCATATATTTT
-	16	-	TRBJ1-1	TRBV5-1	CASSLGPRDLNTEAFF	TGCGCCAGCAGCTTGGGACCCAGGGACTTGAACACTGAAGCTTTCTTT
-	13	-	TRBJ2-7	TRBV29-1	CSVRGGQTYEQYF	TGCAGCGTCCGGGGGGGACAGACCTACGAGCAGTACTTC
few	16	-	TRBJ2-1	TRBV7-2	CASSLGVEVRHDEQFF	TGTGCCAGCAGCTTAGGAGTTGAGGTCCGTCACGATGAGCAGTTCTTC
once	16	TRBD1	TRBJ2-7	TRBV5-1	CASSVPDRDNSYEQYF	TGCGCCAGCAGCGTACCGGACAGGGACAACTCCTACGAGCAGTACTTC
-	14	-	TRBJ2-7	TRBV10-3	CAISDPLRPYEQYF	TGTGCCATCAGTGACCCACTGCGACCCTACGAGCAGTACTTC
-	13	-	TRBJ2-7	TRBV2	CASTQTSSYEQYF	TGTGCCAGCACCCAAACATCCTCCTACGAGCAGTACTTC
-	14	-	TRBJ1-5	TRBV9	CASSPTDGDQPQHF	TGTGCCAGCAGCCCTACGGACGGGGATCAGCCCCAGCATTTT
-	16	-	TRBJ2-5	TRBV2	CASSEAQQGPQETQYF	TGTGCCAGCAGTGAAGCACAGCAAGGACCCCAAGAGACCCAGTACTTC
few	13	-	TRBJ2-7	TRBV5-6	CASSLTGSYEQYF	TGTGCCAGCAGCCTGACTGGCTCCTACGAGCAGTACTTC
-	15	-	TRBJ1-5	TRBV4-3	CASSPGAMGNQPQHF	TGCGCCAGCAGCCCGGGAGCGATGGGCAATCAGCCCCAGCATTTT
-	15	-	TRBJ1-2	TRBV4-3	CASSKPDQGGYGYTF	TGCGCCAGCAGCAAACCGGACCAGGGAGGCTATGGCTACACCTTC
-	14	-	TRBJ1-1	TRBV27	CASSLRAFGAEAFF	TGTGCCAGCAGTTTACGTGCCTTCGGTGCTGAAGCTTTCTTT
-	13	-	TRBJ1-2	TRBV19	CASSTGTPYGYTF	TGTGCCAGTAGTACCGGGACTCCCTATGGCTACACCTTC
-	14	-	TRBJ1-5	TRBV5-1	CASSGEGGNQPQHF	TGCGCCAGCAGCGGCGAGGGTGGCAATCAGCCCCAGCATTTT
-	12	-	TRBJ2-1	TRBV6-5	CASSPLGDEQFF	TGTGCCAGCAGTCCGCTCGGGGATGAGCAGTTCTTC
-	16	-	TRBJ1-6	TRBV5-1	CASSLAGSSYNSPLHF	TGCGCCAGCAGCTTGGCTGGGAGCTCCTATAATTCACCCCTCCACTTT
-	16	-	TRBJ2-5	TRBV15	CATSRVRPGHGETQYF	TGTGCCACCAGCAGAGTCCGACCGGGACATGGCGAGACCCAGTACTTC
-	12	-	TRBJ1-1	TRBV29-1	CSVETGDTEAFF	TGCAGCGTTGAGACGGGGGACACTGAAGCTTTCTTT
few	13	TRBD1	TRBJ1-2	TRBV15	CATSRTGNYGYTF	TGTGCCACCAGCAGGACAGGGAACTATGGCTACACCTTC
-	13	TRBD1	TRBJ1-6	TRBV6-5	CASSGTAPRALHF	TGTGCCAGCAGTGGGACAGCGCCTCGGGCCCTCCACTTT
-	14	TRBD1	TRBJ1-1	TRBV27	CASSPQTGVSEAFF	TGTGCCAGCAGTCCCCAGACAGGGGTCAGTGAAGCTTTCTTT
few	14	TRBD1	TRBJ1-4	TRBV10-3	CAISGGGNDEKLFF	TGTGCCATCAGCGGAGGGGGCAACGATGAAAAACTGTTTTTT
-	16	TRBD2	TRBJ2-7	TRBV27	CASSLYGGGAGYEQYF	TGTGCCAGCAGTTTATACGGCGGGGGGGCCGGGTACGAGCAGTACTTC
few	12	-	TRBJ1-1	TRBV7-2	CASSRGNTEAFF	TGTGCCAGCAGCAGGGGGAACACTGAAGCTTTCTTT
-	15	TRBD1	TRBJ1-1	TRBV18	CASSREGGVDTEAFF	TGTGCCAGCTCACGGGAAGGGGGCGTAGACACTGAAGCTTTCTTT
few	12	TRBD1	TRBJ2-7	TRBV29-1	CSVGGQRYEQYF	TGCAGCGTTGGGGGACAGCGCTACGAGCAGTACTTC
-	15	-	TRBJ1-5	TRBV15	CATSWRAMSNQPQHF	TGTGCCACCAGCTGGAGGGCGATGAGCAATCAGCCCCAGCATTTT
-	13	-	TRBJ2-7	TRBV27	CASSLQSSYEQYF	TGTGCCAGCAGTTTACAGAGCTCCTACGAGCAGTACTTC
-	13	-	TRBJ1-1	TRBV9	CASSVGGRTEAFF	TGTGCCAGCAGCGTGGGTGGGAGAACTGAAGCTTTCTTT
-	15	TRBD1	TRBJ1-2	TRBV9	CASSPVDRAPYGYTF	TGTGCCAGCAGCCCCGTGGACAGGGCCCCCTATGGCTACACCTTC